The 11 T cell receptor beta chains presented below share a single source sample, sequenced in a study of PD-L1 blockade in urothelial cancer. The data were produced by immunoSEQ multiplex PCR, yet TCRdb's version contains in-frame clones alone and is incomplete. The sample consists of about 50,000 clones, 70% to 80% of them appearing once. The material sequenced was PBMCs, taken around atezolizumab (anti-PD-L1) treatment. These receptors were collected from a man in his 70s with urothelial cancer.

DNA of the CDR3: TGTGCTAGTGGTTTCGGACTAGCGGGTGATACGCAGTATTTT. The encoded protein is CASGFGLAGDTQYF. The chain couples TRBV12-5 to TRBJ2-3; 11 nucleotides line up with TRBD2. The CDR3 totals 14 residues. Germline assignment: CDR1 LGHNT and CDR2 FRNRAP. V gave up 3 bases and J gave up 6 bases; unmatched junction bases: 2. The entire variable domain, with the rest obtained from reference TRBV12-5 and TRBJ2-3, is as follows: DARVTQTPRHKVTEMGQEVTMRCQPILGHNTVFWYRQTMMQGLELLAYFRNRAPLDDSGMPKDRFSAEMPDATLATLKIQPSEPRDSAVYFCASGFGLAGDTQYFGPGTRLTVL.

The chain links TRBV5-1 to TRBJ2-2; 7 bases map to TRBD1. J gave up 6 bases and V 7 bases, and 9 bases lay outside the gene matches. The germline V gene has CDR1 SGHRS and CDR2 YFSETQ. The CDR3 consists of 14 residues. The CDR3 bases are TGCGCCAGCGAATCTCTAGGGGGCCCCGGGGAGCTGTTTTTT. The encoded protein is CASESLGGPGELFF.

The genes are TRBV7-9 and TRBJ2-1; TRBD1 aligns across 7 bases. CDR1 is SEHNR and CDR2 is FQNEAQ in the germline V gene (reference sequence). CDR3 length equals 15 residues. V was pared by 7 bases and J by 4 bases, with 10 bases of the junction left unmatched. CDR3 sequence: CASNFDRAPYNEQFF. DNA for the CDR3: TGTGCCAGCAATTTCGACAGGGCCCCTTACAATGAGCAGTTCTTC.

The genes are TRBV7-7 and TRBJ2-2, with TRBD1 matching over 10 bases. With 5 bases clipped from V and 3 bases from J, the junction kept 3 bases outside the gene matches. The CDR3 totals 15 residues. Germline CDR1 reads SSHAT; CDR2 reads FNYEAQ (reference sequence). The CDR3 DNA reads as TGTGCCAGCAGCCCCGACAGGGGGCACACCGGGGAGCTGTTTTTT. Its translation: CASSPDRGHTGELFF. Looking up the rest from reference TRBV7-7 and TRBJ2-2 gives the full variable domain: GAGVSQSPRYKVTKRGQDVTLRCDPISSHATLYWYQQALGQGPEFLTYFNYEAQPDKSGLPSDRFSAERPEGSISTLTIQRTEQRDSAMYRCASSPDRGHTGELFFGEGSRLTVL.

This clone turned up a few times. The V gene is TRBV7-9, the J gene TRBJ1-6; 12 bases match TRBD1. The CDR3 totals 18 residues. The trim removed 6 bases at V and 0 bases at J, leaving 6 bases unmatched. CDR1 and CDR2 (germline): SEHNR, FQNEAQ (reference sequence). The CDR3 loop is CASRSGQGAGSYNSPLHF. As DNA, the CDR3 is TGTGCCAGCAGATCGGGACAGGGGGCAGGCTCCTATAATTCACCCCTCCACTTT.

To note about this clone: The final CDR3 position lacks the conserved phenylalanine or tryptophan, pointing to a likely read error. The J gene is TRBJ1-2, the V gene TRBV5-1; a weak D match, TRBD1 (6 bases). Per germline, CDR1 SGHRS and CDR2 YFSETQ. Deletions cut 2 bases from V and 5 bases from J, with 16 bases between. This CDR3 has 15 amino acids. The CDR3 spells CASSLDTGSAYGYTL. In DNA form, the CDR3 reads TGCGCCAGCAGCTTAGATACAGGGTCCGCTTATGGCTACACCCTC.

The CDR3 nucleotides read TGCGCCAGCAGCCGTAGCGGGGGCTACACCGGGGAGCTGTTTTTT. Its translation is CASSRSGGYTGELFF. The V call is TRBV5-1, the J call TRBJ2-2; 9 bases line up with TRBD2. This CDR3 region has 15 residues. After removal of 4 bases from V and 3 bases from J, the junction contained 4 bases not matched to a gene. The germline V gene encodes CDR1 SGHRS and CDR2 YFSETQ.

The rearrangement links TRBV30 to TRBJ1-2, with 10 bases aligning to TRBD1. In germline, CDR1 is GTSNPN, CDR2 SVGIG (reference sequence). V was pared by 4 bases and J by 4 bases, with 3 bases of the junction left unmatched. The length of the CDR3 is 13 residues. The CDR3 here is CAWKGDRGYGYTF. The DNA of the CDR3 is TGTGCCTGGAAGGGGGACAGGGGCTATGGCTACACCTTC.

The chain links TRBV7-2 to TRBJ1-4; possibly TRBD1 for D (6 bases). Germline V gene data show CDR1 as SGHTA and CDR2 as FQGNSA. The CDR3 runs to 14 residues. V lost 3 bases to trimming and J lost 5 bases, with 10 bases between them. CDR3 DNA: TGTGCCAGCAGCTTTACAGGGCTCAATGAAAAACTGTTTTTT. Its protein is CASSFTGLNEKLFF.

For this clone: Compared with germline, one end of the junction differs, possibly owing to a read error. The chain recombines TRBV6-5 with TRBJ2-2; TRBD1 agrees at 7 bases. Germline V gene sequence: CDR1 MNHEY, CDR2 SVGAGI. The CDR3 is 16 residues long. CDR3 nucleotides: TGTGCCAGCAGATACTTGGGACAGCCGAACACCGGGGAGCTGTTTTTT. It specifies CASRYLGQPNTGELFF.

The chain employs TRBV14 and TRBJ1-2; D is unresolved. CDR3 length: 13 amino acids. Germline V lookup: CDR1 SGHDN, CDR2 FVKESK. Trimming cost V 0 bases and J 4 bases, with 6 bases left between them. CDR3 in amino acids: CASSQDGTYGYTF. In nucleotides, the CDR3 is TGTGCCAGCAGCCAAGATGGCACCTATGGCTACACCTTC.